The T cell receptor (beta chain) under discussion was sequenced for a study of T cell responses to AZD1222 COVID-19 vaccine. Profiled with immunoSEQ multiplex PCR; TCRdb holds only in-frame clones, not every one. Altogether about 92,000 clones are present, roughly 88% being singletons, with the ten largest covering 22%. This clone was counted between two and nine times. The CDR3 loop spans 15 amino acids. The trim removed 3 bases at V and 1 base at J, leaving 5 bases unmatched. The germline gives CDR1 SGDLS, CDR2 YYNGEE. This receptor was taken from an adult in good health. The chain employs TRBV9 and TRBJ2-5, with 8 bases that match TRBD2. Sequenced here: peripheral blood, sampled on day 0 of AZD1222 vaccination. CDR3 coding DNA: TGTGCCAGCAGCGCTTGGGGGACTAGCCAAGAGACCCAGTACTTC. Its translation: CASSAWGTSQETQYF.